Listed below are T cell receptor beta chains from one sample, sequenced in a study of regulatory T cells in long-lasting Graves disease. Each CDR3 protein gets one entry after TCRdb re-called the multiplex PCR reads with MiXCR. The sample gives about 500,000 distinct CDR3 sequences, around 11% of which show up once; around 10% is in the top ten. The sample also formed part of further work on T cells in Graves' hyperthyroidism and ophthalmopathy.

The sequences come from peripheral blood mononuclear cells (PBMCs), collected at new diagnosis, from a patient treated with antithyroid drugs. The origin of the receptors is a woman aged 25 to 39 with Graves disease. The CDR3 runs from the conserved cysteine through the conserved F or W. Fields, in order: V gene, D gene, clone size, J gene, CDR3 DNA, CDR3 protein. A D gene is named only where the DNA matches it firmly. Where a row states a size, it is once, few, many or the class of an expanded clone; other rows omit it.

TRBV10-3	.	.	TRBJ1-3	TGTGCCATCAGAGCGGGAAACACCATATATTTT	CAIRAGNTIYF
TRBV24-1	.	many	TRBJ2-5	TGTGCCACCAGTGGCTTCCGAGGGGGAACAGAGACCCAGTACTTC	CATSGFRGGTETQYF
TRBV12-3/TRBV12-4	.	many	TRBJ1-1	TGTGCCAGCAGCCCGGGGGGGAGGCTTAACACTGAAGCTTTCTTT	CASSPGGRLNTEAFF
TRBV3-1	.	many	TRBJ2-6	TGTGCCAGCAGCTCGACAGTATTGAGCTCTGGGGCCAACGTCCTGACTTTC	CASSSTVLSSGANVLTF
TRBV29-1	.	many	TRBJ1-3	TGCAGCGTTGGAGGAGAGAGTGGAAACACCATATATTTT	CSVGGESGNTIYF
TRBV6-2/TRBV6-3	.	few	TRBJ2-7	TGTGCCAGCAGGAAACTAGGCTACGAGCAGTACTTC	CASRKLGYEQYF
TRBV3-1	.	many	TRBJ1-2	TGTGCCAGCAGCCGCACAGGGAACTATGGCTACACCTTC	CASSRTGNYGYTF
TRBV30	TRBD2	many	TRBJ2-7	TGTGCCTGGAGTGTACTAGCGGGAGGCCTTCCCTACGAGCAGTACTTC	CAWSVLAGGLPYEQYF
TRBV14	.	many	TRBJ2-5	TGTGCCAGCAGCTCCTCTATAGCCGGGTTTTGGTACCAAGAGACCCAGTACTTC	CASSSSIAGFWYQETQYF
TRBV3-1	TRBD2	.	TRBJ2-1	TGTGCCAGCAGCACTAGCGGGAGAGAGGATGAGCAGTTCTTC	CASSTSGREDEQFF
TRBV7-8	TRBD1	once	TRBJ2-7	TGTGCCAGCAGCGACCGGTACGGGACAGGCCACCACGAGCAGTACTTC	CASSDRYGTGHHEQYF
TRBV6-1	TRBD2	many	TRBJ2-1	TGTGCCAGCTGTCGAACTAGCGGTTACAATGAGCAGTTCTTC	CASCRTSGYNEQFF
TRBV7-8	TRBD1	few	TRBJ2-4	TGTGCCAGCAGCCGCTCGAGGACAGGGGGCAACATTCAGTACTTC	CASSRSRTGGNIQYF
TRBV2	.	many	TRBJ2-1	TGTGCCAGCAGGAACAGGGTCCCCAATGAGCAGTTCTTC	CASRNRVPNEQFF
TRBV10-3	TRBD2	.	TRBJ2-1	TGTGCCATCAGAGGGACTAGCGCCTCCAATGAGCAGTTCTTC	CAIRGTSASNEQFF
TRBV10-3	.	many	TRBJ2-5	TGTGCCATCAGTGAGTCTCGGGTTTCGGGAGAAGAGACCCAGTACTTC	CAISESRVSGEETQYF
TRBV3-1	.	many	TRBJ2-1	TGTGCCAGCAGCTACGCATCCGCCTCTAGGGCCAATGAGCAGTTCTTC	CASSYASASRANEQFF
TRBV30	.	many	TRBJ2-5	TGTGCCTGGGCTCTCCCTCGACAGGGAGGGAAGGAGACCCAGTACTTC	CAWALPRQGGKETQYF
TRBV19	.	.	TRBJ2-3	TGTGCCAGTAGTATCTTCGCGAGGGCCCCCACAGATACGCAGTATTTT	CASSIFARAPTDTQYF
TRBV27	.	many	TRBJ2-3	TGTGCCAGCAGTTTCCGGGGGATCAGCACAGATACGCAGTATTTT	CASSFRGISTDTQYF
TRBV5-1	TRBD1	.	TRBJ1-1	TGCGCCAGCAGCTCTGGACAGGGGGCCACTGAAGCTTTCTTT	CASSSGQGATEAFF
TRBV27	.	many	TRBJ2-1	TGTGCCAGCAGTTTAGGACCATACCACAATGAGCAGTTCTTC	CASSLGPYHNEQFF
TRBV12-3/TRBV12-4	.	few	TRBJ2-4	TGTGCCAGCAGTGGCTTAGGTCATCAGTACTTC	CASSGLGHQYF
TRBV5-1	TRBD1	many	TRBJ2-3	TGCGCCAGCAGCGTTAACCCCCCCGGGACAGGGGCGGTAGATACGCAGTATTTT	CASSVNPPGTGAVDTQYF
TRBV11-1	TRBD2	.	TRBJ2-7	TGTGCCAGCAGCCTAGAGACTAGCGGGAGTTGGCGCGAGCAGTACTTC	CASSLETSGSWREQYF
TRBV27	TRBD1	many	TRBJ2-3	TGTGCCAGCAGTGTGGGACAGACTAACACAGATACGCAGTATTTT	CASSVGQTNTDTQYF
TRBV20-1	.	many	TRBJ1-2	TGCAGTGCTAGAGATCCCCCCTACACCTTC	CSARDPPYTF
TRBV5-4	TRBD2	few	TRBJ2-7	TGTGCCAGCAGCCGTAAAGTAGCGGGAGGCTACGAGCAGTACTTC	CASSRKVAGGYEQYF
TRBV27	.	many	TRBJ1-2	TGTGCCAGCAGTTCCCCCACCAGTGGCCGCTATGGCTACACCTTC	CASSSPTSGRYGYTF
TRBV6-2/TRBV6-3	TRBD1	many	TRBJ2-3	TGTGCCAGCAGTTACCTGACAGGGATCACAGATACGCAGTATTTT	CASSYLTGITDTQYF
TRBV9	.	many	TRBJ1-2	TGTGCCAGCAGGGCAGGGTGGTATGGCTACACCTTC	CASRAGWYGYTF
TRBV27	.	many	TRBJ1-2	TGTGCCAGCAGCAATTGGGCTCACCAGTCTGGCTACACCTTC	CASSNWAHQSGYTF
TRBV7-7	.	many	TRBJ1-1	TGTGCTAGCAGCCGACTGCAGTTGAGAGGTGGGAACACTGAAGCTTTCTTT	CASSRLQLRGGNTEAFF
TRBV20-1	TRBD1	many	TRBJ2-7	TGCAGTGCCCTCCAAGACAGGGGCCGTAGCGAGCAGTACTTC	CSALQDRGRSEQYF
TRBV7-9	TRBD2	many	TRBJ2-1	TGTGCCAGCAGCTTATGGCTAGCGGGAAGTAATGAGCAGTTCTTC	CASSLWLAGSNEQFF
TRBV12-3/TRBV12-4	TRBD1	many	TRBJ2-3	TGTGCCAGCAGTCTGGACAGGGATTTCACAGATACGCAGTATTTT	CASSLDRDFTDTQYF
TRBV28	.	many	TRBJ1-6	TGTGCCAGCAGTCCTACAGGGATGCATTCACCCCTCCACTTT	CASSPTGMHSPLHF
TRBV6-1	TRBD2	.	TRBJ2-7	TGTGCCAGCACCGAGACTAGCGGGGAGTTCTACGAGCAGTACTTC	CASTETSGEFYEQYF
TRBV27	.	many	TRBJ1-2	TGTGCCAGCAGTCCGACAGTTATCTATGGCTACACCTTC	CASSPTVIYGYTF
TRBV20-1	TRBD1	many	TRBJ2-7	TGCAGTGCTGAGACACAGGGGGTTAGGGACGAGCAGTACTTC	CSAETQGVRDEQYF
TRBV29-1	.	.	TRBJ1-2	TGCAGCGCGAACCCAATGGGGGAGGGGAGTAACTATGGCTACACCTTC	CSANPMGEGSNYGYTF
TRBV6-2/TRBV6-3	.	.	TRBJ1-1	TGTGCCAGCTGTGAACGGGGGCCCCGAAATGAAGCTTTCTTT	CASCERGPRNEAFF